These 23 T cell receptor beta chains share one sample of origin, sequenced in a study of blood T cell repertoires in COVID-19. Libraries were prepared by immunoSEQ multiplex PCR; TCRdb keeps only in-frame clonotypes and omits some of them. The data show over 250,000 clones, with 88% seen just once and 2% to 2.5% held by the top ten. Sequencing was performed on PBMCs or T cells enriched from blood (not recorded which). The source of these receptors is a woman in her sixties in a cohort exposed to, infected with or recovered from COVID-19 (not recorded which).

CDR3 bases: TGTGCCAGCAGCTTGGACCGCGCCACCTACGAGCAGTACTTC. It codes for CASSLDRATYEQYF. This chain links TRBV5-4 with TRBJ2-7, with no clear D. Trimming shortened V by 0 bases and J by 2 bases, and 9 bases separated the two germline ends. The CDR3 runs 14 residues. CDR1 and CDR2 from the germline V gene are SGHNT and YYREEE (reference sequence). Complete variable domain (other parts from reference TRBV5-4 and TRBJ2-7): ETGVTQSPTHLIKTRGQQVTLRCSSQSGHNTVSWYQQALGQGPQFIFQYYREEENGRGNFPPRFSGLQFPNYSSELNVNALELDDSALYLCASSLDRATYEQYFGPGTRLTVT.

The CDR3 bases are TGTGCCAGTAGTATACCAGGGGGGAACACTGAAGCTTTCTTT. It is translated as CASSIPGGNTEAFF. The chain couples TRBV19 to TRBJ1-1; TRBD1 matches at 7 bases. V shed 2 bases, J shed 1 base, and the junction held 1 base outside the gene matches. The CDR3 spans 14 residues. The germline gives CDR1 LNHDA, CDR2 SQIVND (reference sequence).

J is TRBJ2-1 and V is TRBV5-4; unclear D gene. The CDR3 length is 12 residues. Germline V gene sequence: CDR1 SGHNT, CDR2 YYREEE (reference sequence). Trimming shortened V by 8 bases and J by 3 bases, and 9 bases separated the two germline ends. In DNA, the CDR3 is TGTGCCAGTTTAAATCTCTACAATGAGCAGTTCTTC. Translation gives CASLNLYNEQFF. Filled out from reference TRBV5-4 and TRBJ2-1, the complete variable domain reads ETGVTQSPTHLIKTRGQQVTLRCSSQSGHNTVSWYQQALGQGPQFIFQYYREEENGRGNFPPRFSGLQFPNYSSELNVNALELDDSALYLCASLNLYNEQFFGPGTRLTVL.

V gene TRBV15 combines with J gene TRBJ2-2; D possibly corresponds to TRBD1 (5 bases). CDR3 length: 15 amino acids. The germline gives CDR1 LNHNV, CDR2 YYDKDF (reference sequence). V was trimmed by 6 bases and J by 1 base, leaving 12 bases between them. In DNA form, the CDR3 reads TGTGCCACCAGAACAACAGGAGTGAACACCGGGGAGCTGTTTTTT. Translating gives CATRTTGVNTGELFF. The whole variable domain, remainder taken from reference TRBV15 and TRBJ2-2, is DAMVIQNPRYQVTQFGKPVTLSCSQTLNHNVMYWYQQKSSQAPKLLFHYYDKDFNNEADTPDNFQSRRPNTSFCFLDIRSPGLGDTAMYLCATRTTGVNTGELFFGEGSRLTVL.

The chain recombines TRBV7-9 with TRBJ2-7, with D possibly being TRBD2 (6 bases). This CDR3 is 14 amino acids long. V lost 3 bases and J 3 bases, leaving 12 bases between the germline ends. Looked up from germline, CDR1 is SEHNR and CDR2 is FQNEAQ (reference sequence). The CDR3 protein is CASSFTQDYYEQYF. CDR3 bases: TGTGCCAGCAGCTTCACCCAGGACTACTACGAGCAGTACTTC.

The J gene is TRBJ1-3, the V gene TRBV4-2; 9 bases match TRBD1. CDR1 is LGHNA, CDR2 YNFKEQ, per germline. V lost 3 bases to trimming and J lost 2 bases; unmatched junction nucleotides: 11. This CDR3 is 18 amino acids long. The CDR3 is CASSQGVDRGTAGNTIYF. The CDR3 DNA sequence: TGTGCCAGCAGCCAGGGCGTCGACAGGGGGACTGCTGGAAACACCATATATTTT.

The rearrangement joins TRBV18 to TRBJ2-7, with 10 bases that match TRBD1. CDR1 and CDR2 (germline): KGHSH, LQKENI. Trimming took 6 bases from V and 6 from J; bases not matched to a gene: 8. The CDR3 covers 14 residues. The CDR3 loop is CASSSGTGASEQYF. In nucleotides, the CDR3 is TGTGCCAGCTCGTCCGGGACAGGGGCGTCCGAGCAGTACTTC.

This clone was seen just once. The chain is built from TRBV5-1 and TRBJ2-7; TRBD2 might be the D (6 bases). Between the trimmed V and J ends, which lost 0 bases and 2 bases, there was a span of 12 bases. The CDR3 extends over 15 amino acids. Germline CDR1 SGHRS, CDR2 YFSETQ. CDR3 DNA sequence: TGCGCCAGCAGCTTGGTGGCGGGACCTACCTACGAGCAGTACTTC. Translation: CASSLVAGPTYEQYF.

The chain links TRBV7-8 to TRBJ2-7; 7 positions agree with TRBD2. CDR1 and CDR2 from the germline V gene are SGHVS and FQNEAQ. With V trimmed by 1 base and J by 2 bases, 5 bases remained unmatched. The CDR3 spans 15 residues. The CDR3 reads CASSLGTAGTYEQYF. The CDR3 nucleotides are TGTGCCAGCAGCTTAGGCACAGCGGGGACCTACGAGCAGTACTTC.

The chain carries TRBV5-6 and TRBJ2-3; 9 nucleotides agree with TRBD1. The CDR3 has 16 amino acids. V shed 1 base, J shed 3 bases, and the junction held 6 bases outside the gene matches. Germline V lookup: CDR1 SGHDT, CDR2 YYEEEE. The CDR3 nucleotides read TGTGCCAGCAGCTTGCCGGGACAGGGTGTAACAGATACGCAGTATTTT. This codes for CASSLPGQGVTDTQYF.

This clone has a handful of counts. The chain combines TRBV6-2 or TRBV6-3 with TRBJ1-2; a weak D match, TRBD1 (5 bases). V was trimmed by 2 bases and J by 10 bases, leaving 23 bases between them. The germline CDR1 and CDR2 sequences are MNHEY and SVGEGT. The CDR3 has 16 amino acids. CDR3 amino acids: CASSYGARATSDSYTF. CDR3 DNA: TGTGCCAGCAGTTACGGGGCTCGTGCCACATCCGATTCCTACACCTTC.

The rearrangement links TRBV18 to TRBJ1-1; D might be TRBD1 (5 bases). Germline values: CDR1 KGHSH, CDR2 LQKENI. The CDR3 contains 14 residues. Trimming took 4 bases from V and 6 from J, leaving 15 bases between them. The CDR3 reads CASSRQGMGPEAFF. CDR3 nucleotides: TGTGCCAGCTCACGCCAGGGAATGGGGCCTGAAGCTTTCTTT.

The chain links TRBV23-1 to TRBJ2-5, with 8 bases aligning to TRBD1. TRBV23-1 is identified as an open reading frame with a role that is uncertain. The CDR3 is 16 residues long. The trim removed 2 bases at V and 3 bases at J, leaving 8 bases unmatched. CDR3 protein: CASSQTRTGLEETQYF. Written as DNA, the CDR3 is TGCGCCAGCAGTCAAACACGGACAGGGCTTGAAGAGACCCAGTACTTC.

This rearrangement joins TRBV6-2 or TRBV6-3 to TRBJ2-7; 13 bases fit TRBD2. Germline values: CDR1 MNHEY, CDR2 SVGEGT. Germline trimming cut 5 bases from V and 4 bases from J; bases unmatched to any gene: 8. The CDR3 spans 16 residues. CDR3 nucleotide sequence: TGTGCCAGCAGTCCCACTAGCGGGAGGGACCGGTACGAGCAGTACTTC. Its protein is CASSPTSGRDRYEQYF.

CDR3: CASSSSRTGKYGNEQFF. The CDR3 nucleotides are TGTGCCAGCAGTTCTTCCCGGACAGGGAAGTATGGGAATGAGCAGTTCTTC. V gene TRBV6-2 or TRBV6-3 combines with J gene TRBJ2-1, with 8 bases matching TRBD1. V was pared by 4 bases and J by 7 bases, with 15 bases of the junction left unmatched. Germline V gives CDR1 MNHEY, CDR2 SVGEGT. The CDR3 has 17 residues.

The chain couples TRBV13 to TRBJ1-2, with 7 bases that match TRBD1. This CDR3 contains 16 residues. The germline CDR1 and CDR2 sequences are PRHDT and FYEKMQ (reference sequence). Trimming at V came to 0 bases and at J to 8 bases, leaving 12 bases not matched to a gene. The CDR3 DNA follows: TGTGCCAGCAGCTTAGGCTATTCAGGAGGACAGGAAGGCTACACCTTC. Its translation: CASSLGYSGGQEGYTF.

The chain's CDR3 is CASSQVPKTSGTYNEQFF. CDR3 sequence (DNA): TGTGCCAGCAGCCAAGTCCCAAAGACTAGCGGTACCTACAATGAGCAGTTCTTC. The chain uses TRBV14 and TRBJ2-1; TRBD2 matches 9 bases. CDR1 is SGHDN, CDR2 FVKESK, per germline. Trimming at V came to 1 base and at J to 2 bases, leaving 9 bases not matched to a gene. This CDR3 region has 18 residues.

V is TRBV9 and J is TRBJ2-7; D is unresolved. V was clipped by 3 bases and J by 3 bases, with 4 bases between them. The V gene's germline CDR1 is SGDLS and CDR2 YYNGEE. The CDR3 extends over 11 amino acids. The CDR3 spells CASSGDYEQYF. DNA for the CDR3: TGTGCCAGCAGCGGCGACTACGAGCAGTACTTC. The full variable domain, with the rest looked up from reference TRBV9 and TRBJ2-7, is DSGVTQTPKHLITATGQRVTLRCSPRSGDLSVYWYQQSLDQGLQFLIQYYNGEERAKGNILERFSAQQFPDLHSELNLSSLELGDSALYFCASSGDYEQYFGPGTRLTVT.

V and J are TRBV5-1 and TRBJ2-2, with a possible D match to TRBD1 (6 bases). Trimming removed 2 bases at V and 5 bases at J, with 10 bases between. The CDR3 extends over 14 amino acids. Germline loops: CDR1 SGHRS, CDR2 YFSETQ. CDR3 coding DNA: TGCGCCAGCAGCTTACAGGGATCGACCGGGGAGCTGTTTTTT. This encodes CASSLQGSTGELFF.

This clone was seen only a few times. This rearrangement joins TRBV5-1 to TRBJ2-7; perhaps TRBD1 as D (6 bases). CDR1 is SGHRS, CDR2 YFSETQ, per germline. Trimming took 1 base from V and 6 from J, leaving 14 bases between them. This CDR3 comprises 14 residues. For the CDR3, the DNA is TGCGCCAGCAGCTTGATGGGGACAACCAGCGAGCAGTACTTC. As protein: CASSLMGTTSEQYF.

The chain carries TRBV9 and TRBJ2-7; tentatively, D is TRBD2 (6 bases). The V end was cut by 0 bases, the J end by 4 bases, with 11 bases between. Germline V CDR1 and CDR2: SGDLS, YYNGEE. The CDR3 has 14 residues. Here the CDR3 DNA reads TGTGCCAGCAGCGTAGCGGGGCGGGATTACGAGCAGTACTTC. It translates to CASSVAGRDYEQYF.

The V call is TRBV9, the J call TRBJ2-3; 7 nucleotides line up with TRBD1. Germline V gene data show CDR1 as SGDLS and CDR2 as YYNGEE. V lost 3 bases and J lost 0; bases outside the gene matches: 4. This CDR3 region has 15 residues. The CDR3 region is CASSAGQTSTDTQYF. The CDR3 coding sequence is TGTGCCAGCAGCGCGGGACAGACTAGCACAGATACGCAGTATTTT.

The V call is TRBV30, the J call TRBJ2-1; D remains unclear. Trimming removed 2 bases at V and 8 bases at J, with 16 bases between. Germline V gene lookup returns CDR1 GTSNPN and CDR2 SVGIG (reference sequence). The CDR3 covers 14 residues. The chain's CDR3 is CAWSISVNSDEQFF. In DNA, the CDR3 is TGTGCCTGGAGTATAAGTGTCAATAGTGATGAGCAGTTCTTC.